A selection of T cell receptor beta chains follows, all from one sample in a study of CD8 T cells in ankylosing spondylitis. A single record per CDR3 protein comes from TCRdb applying MiXCR to the 5' RACE reads. This table has about 300,000 distinct CDR3 sequences, 11% appearing once. Sequencing was carried out using blood, either unsorted or a sorted T cell fraction (not recorded which). The origin of the receptors is a female donor with ankylosing spondylitis or in good health (not recorded which). The CDR3 runs from the conserved cysteine through the conserved F or W. The D gene is left open where the match is weak. Clone size is stated in some rows and not others, as once, few, many or a class when expanded.

d_call	clone_size	v_call	j_call	cdr3_nt	cdr3_aa
NA	NA	TRBV11-2	TRBJ1-6	TGTGCCAGCAGCCTAACGGGACACGGAGAAATATCACCCCTCCACTTT	CASSLTGHGEISPLHF
NA	few	TRBV27	TRBJ1-2	TGTGCCAGCAGTTTCAGTTATCAGGGCAACTATGGCTACACCTTC	CASSFSYQGNYGYTF
TRBD2	many	TRBV20-1	TRBJ2-7	TGCAGTGCTAGCGGGAGGCCCTACGAGCAGTACTTC	CSASGRPYEQYF
NA	many	TRBV7-9	TRBJ1-5	TGTGCCAGCAGCTTAGATCTCAATCAGCCCCAGCATTTT	CASSLDLNQPQHF
NA	many	TRBV20-1	TRBJ2-1	TGCAGTGCTAGAGATCCCCGCCAGAGGGTCAATGAGCAGTTCTTC	CSARDPRQRVNEQFF
TRBD2	NA	TRBV7-9	TRBJ2-1	TGTGCCAGCACTAGAGGGCCGGGAGGCTCCTACAATGAGCAGTTCTTC	CASTRGPGGSYNEQFF
NA	many	TRBV20-1	TRBJ2-3	TGCAGTTCAAATGCTGGAGTCGCCACAGATACGCAGTATTTT	CSSNAGVATDTQYF
NA	NA	TRBV27	TRBJ1-5	TGTGCCAGCAGTTTTAACGGAGGGGGCAATCAGCCCCAGCATTTT	CASSFNGGGNQPQHF
NA	few	TRBV7-8	TRBJ2-7	TGTGCCAGCACCCCCCAGCAGCGGGCCTACTACGAGCAGTACTTC	CASTPQQRAYYEQYF
NA	many	TRBV11-2	TRBJ1-5	TGTGCCAGCAGCTTAAGTCCCACTCAGCCCCAGCATTTT	CASSLSPTQPQHF
NA	few	TRBV6-1	TRBJ2-6	TGTGCCAGCAGTGAATTAGGCTCTGGGGCCAACGTCCTGACTTTC	CASSELGSGANVLTF
NA	NA	TRBV12-3/TRBV12-4	TRBJ2-6	TGTGCCAGCAGTCCCGGGTCTACAGCTGGGGCCAACGTCCTGACTTTC	CASSPGSTAGANVLTF
TRBD2	once	TRBV3-1	TRBJ2-7	TGTGCCAGCAGCCAAGATCGTAGCGGGGGGTCCTACGAGCAGTACTTC	CASSQDRSGGSYEQYF
TRBD1	many	TRBV20-1	TRBJ2-5	TGCAGTGCTCCACCGACAGGGGCCCAAGAGACCCAGTACTTC	CSAPPTGAQETQYF
NA	NA	TRBV5-1	TRBJ2-3	TGCGCCAGCAGCCCGGGGAGTAGCGGTAAGCAGAGCATAGATACGCAGTATTTT	CASSPGSSGKQSIDTQYF
NA	NA	TRBV20-1	TRBJ2-4	TGCAGTGCTGCACGTGTCCCAGCGGCCATTCAGTACTTC	CSAARVPAAIQYF
NA	many	TRBV20-1	TRBJ1-2	TGCACCATCAAACACCCCTTATATGGCTACACCTTC	CTIKHPLYGYTF
TRBD1	NA	TRBV29-1	TRBJ2-7	TGCAGCGTTGCCCCGAGGCGCACGACAGGGCTATACGAGCAGTACTTC	CSVAPRRTTGLYEQYF
TRBD2	few	TRBV7-2	TRBJ2-7	TGTGCCAGCAGCGTGACTAGCGGGTTCTACGAGCAGTACTTC	CASSVTSGFYEQYF
NA	NA	TRBV10-3	TRBJ1-5	TGTGCCATCAGTGAGGAAGGTACCTATAGCAATCAGCCCCAGCATTTT	CAISEEGTYSNQPQHF
NA	many	TRBV11-2	TRBJ2-7	TGTGCCAGCACCTTACGCCGATATGGGCAGGGTAATAACGAGCAGTACTTC	CASTLRRYGQGNNEQYF
NA	NA	TRBV25-1	TRBJ2-7	TGTGCCAGCAGTGATCCCGGGTCTTCCTACGAGCAGTACTTC	CASSDPGSSYEQYF
TRBD1	many	TRBV6-2/TRBV6-3	TRBJ1-5	TGTGCCAGCAGTCTGGGACAGGAAACTTTCAATCAGCCCCAGCATTTT	CASSLGQETFNQPQHF
TRBD1	many	TRBV6-5	TRBJ2-1	TGTGCCAGCAGTTACTCGGACAGGGGGTACAATGAGCAGTTCTTC	CASSYSDRGYNEQFF
TRBD2	NA	TRBV30	TRBJ2-3	TGTGCCTGGAGTCCTGCAGCGGGGGGCTTAGATACGCAGTATTTT	CAWSPAAGGLDTQYF
NA	many	TRBV3-1	TRBJ2-1	TGTGCCAGCAGCCAAAGTGGACAGGTGGGAGGAATAGGTTTCTTC	CASSQSGQVGGIGFF
NA	many	TRBV5-1	TRBJ2-2	TGCGCCAGCAGATGGGACCAGAACACCGGGGAGCTGTTTTTT	CASRWDQNTGELFF
TRBD1	NA	TRBV7-2	TRBJ1-2	TGTGCCAGCAGCTTGGTCCAGGGGGACCTCGGCTATGGCTACACCTTC	CASSLVQGDLGYGYTF
TRBD1	NA	TRBV27	TRBJ1-5	TGTGCCAGCAGTTCGAACACAGGGGGGTCGGGACCCCAGCATTTT	CASSSNTGGSGPQHF
TRBD1	few	TRBV28	TRBJ2-3	TGTGCCAGCAGTTTGACGGGACAGGGAATGGGTACGCAGTATTTT	CASSLTGQGMGTQYF
NA	NA	TRBV20-1	TRBJ2-3	TGCAGTGCTAGAACTAGCCCTTATACGCAGTATTTT	CSARTSPYTQYF
NA	NA	TRBV7-6	TRBJ2-5	TGTGCCAGCAGCTCGGACAGTGAGACCCAGTACTTC	CASSSDSETQYF
NA	many	TRBV5-1	TRBJ1-1	TGCGCCAGCAGCTTGGAAAGTCCGCGGAACACTGAAGCTTTCTTT	CASSLESPRNTEAFF
NA	many	TRBV13	TRBJ2-3	TGTGCCAGCAGCTTTCCGGGACTTCCAGATACGCAGTATTTT	CASSFPGLPDTQYF
NA	many	TRBV7-8	TRBJ1-2	TGTGCCAGCTCGGCGGTAGCTAACTATGGCTACACCTTC	CASSAVANYGYTF
NA	many	TRBV20-1	TRBJ2-5	TGCAGTGCTAGAGATCTCTTCAGGGACCAAGAGACCCAGTACTTC	CSARDLFRDQETQYF
NA	NA	TRBV20-1	TRBJ1-6	TGCAGTGCTATACTGGACACACATAATTCACCCCTCCACTTT	CSAILDTHNSPLHF
NA	NA	TRBV5-8	TRBJ2-4	TGTGCCAGCAGCTTGGCCGGGAACCTAGCCAAAAACATTCAGTACTTC	CASSLAGNLAKNIQYF
NA	NA	TRBV20-1	TRBJ2-5	TGCAGTGCTAGCGGGAGTGGCTTCCAAGAGACCCAGTACTTC	CSASGSGFQETQYF
TRBD1	many	TRBV27	TRBJ2-7	TGTGCCAGCAGCCCGATGGGACAGGGTGAGGACGAGCAGTACTTC	CASSPMGQGEDEQYF
NA	many	TRBV7-2	TRBJ2-7	TGTGCCAGCAGCCGACTCGTCCAATACGGCGAGCAGTACTTC	CASSRLVQYGEQYF
NA	many	TRBV5-1	TRBJ1-3	TGCGCCAGCAGCCCGAGGGCCCCGGTTCGTGACACCATATATTTT	CASSPRAPVRDTIYF
NA	few	TRBV30	TRBJ1-1	TGTGCCTGGACGGGAGGTTCTGTTGAAGCTTTCTTT	CAWTGGSVEAFF
TRBD2	NA	TRBV27	TRBJ2-7	TGTGCCAGCAGAAACGGACTAGCGGGAGGCTACGAGCAGTACTTC	CASRNGLAGGYEQYF
TRBD2	few	TRBV6-1	TRBJ2-7	TGTGCCAGCAGTGAAGGGGGGGGGATCCACGAGCAGTACTTC	CASSEGGGIHEQYF
TRBD2	many	TRBV20-1	TRBJ2-1	TGCAGTGCTAGAGATCTGAGACTAGCGGGAGGGATGAATGAGCAGTTCTTC	CSARDLRLAGGMNEQFF
TRBD2	NA	TRBV20-1	TRBJ2-2	TGCAGTGCTGGCGGGGGAAACACCGGGGAGCTGTTTTTT	CSAGGGNTGELFF
TRBD1	NA	TRBV5-1	TRBJ2-1	TGCGCCAGCAGCTCCGGACAGGGGGCGGGTAATGAGCAGTTCTTC	CASSSGQGAGNEQFF
NA	many	TRBV20-1	TRBJ2-7	TGCAGTGCTAGAGAATCGGATGTGGGACCCTACGAGCAGTACTTC	CSARESDVGPYEQYF
TRBD2	many	TRBV20-1	TRBJ2-1	TGCAGTGCCTCGGACGGGAGGGACAATGAGCAGTTCTTC	CSASDGRDNEQFF
TRBD1	many	TRBV12-3/TRBV12-4	TRBJ2-7	TGTGCCAGCAGTCCCCTGACAGGGGGCTACGAGCAGTACTTC	CASSPLTGGYEQYF
NA	NA	TRBV25-1	TRBJ2-1	TGTGCCAGCAGTGACGACGGACTGCTAGGTAATGAGCAGTTCTTC	CASSDDGLLGNEQFF